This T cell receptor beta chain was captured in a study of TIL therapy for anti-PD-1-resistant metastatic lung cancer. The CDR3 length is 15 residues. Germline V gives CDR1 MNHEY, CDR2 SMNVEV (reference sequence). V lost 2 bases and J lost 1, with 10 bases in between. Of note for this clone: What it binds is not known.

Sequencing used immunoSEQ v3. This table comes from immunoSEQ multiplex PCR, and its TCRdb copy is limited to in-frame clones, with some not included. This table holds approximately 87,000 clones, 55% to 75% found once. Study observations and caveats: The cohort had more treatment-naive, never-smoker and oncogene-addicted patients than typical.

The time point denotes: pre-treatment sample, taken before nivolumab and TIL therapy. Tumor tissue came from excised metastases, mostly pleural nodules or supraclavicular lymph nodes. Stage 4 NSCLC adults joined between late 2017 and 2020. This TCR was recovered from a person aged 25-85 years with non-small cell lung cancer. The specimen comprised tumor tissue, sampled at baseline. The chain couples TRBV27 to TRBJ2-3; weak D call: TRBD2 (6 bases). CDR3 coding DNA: TGTGCCAGCAGTTTAGGGTGGAGGGGCACAGATACGCAGTATTTT. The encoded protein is CASSLGWRGTDTQYF.